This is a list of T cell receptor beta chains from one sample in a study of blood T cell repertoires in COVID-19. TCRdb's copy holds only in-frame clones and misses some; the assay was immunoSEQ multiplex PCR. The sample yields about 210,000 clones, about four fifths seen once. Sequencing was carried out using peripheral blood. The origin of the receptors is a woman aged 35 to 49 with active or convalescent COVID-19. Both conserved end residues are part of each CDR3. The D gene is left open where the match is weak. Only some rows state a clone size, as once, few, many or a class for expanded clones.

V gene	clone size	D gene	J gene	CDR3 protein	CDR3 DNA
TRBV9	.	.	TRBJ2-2	CASSRDRFTGELFF	TGTGCCAGCAGCCGAGACAGGTTCACCGGGGAGCTGTTTTTT
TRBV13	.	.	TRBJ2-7	CASSLSEGGEQYF	TGTGCCAGCAGCTTGAGTGAGGGAGGCGAGCAGTACTTC
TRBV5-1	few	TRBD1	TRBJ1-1	CASRAGQGRGTEAFF	TGCGCCAGCAGGGCGGGACAGGGCAGGGGCACTGAAGCTTTCTTT
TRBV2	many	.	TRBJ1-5	CASSGLTQNQPQHF	TGTGCCAGCAGTGGACTTACCCAAAATCAGCCCCAGCATTTT
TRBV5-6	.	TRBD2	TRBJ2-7	CASRGTSTTNTYEQYF	TGTGCCAGCAGAGGGACTAGCACGACGAATACTTACGAGCAGTACTTC
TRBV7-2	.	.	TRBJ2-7	CASSNPGVYEQYF	TGTGCCAGCAGCAACCCTGGAGTCTACGAGCAGTACTTC
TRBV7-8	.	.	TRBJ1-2	CASSPGGYGYTF	TGTGCCAGCAGCCCCGGGGGCTATGGCTACACCTTC
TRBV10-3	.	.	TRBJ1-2	CAISESMLSYGYTF	TGTGCCATCAGTGAGTCGATGTTGAGCTATGGCTACACCTTC
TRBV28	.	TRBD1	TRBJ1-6	CASSFPRQGSSYNSPLHF	TGTGCCAGCAGTTTCCCAAGACAGGGGAGCTCCTATAATTCACCCCTCCACTTT
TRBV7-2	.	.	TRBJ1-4	CASSSDRRTNEKLFF	TGTGCCAGCAGCTCCGACAGGCGGACTAATGAAAAACTGTTTTTT
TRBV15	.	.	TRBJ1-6	CATSRDRSSYNSPLHF	TGTGCCACCAGCAGAGATAGGAGCTCCTATAATTCACCCCTCCACTTT
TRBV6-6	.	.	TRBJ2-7	CASSYGQEQYF	TGTGCCAGCAGTTACGGGCAAGAGCAGTACTTC
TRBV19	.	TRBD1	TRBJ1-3	CASSLGTGPSGNTIYF	TGTGCCAGTAGTCTGGGGACAGGACCCTCTGGAAACACCATATATTTT
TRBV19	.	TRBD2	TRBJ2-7	CASSATTLGGAGGRWEQYF	TGTGCCAGTAGTGCAACAACCCTAGGGGGTGCGGGAGGGCGATGGGAGCAGTACTTC
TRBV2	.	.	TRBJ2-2	CASSDRRANTGELFF	TGTGCCAGCAGTGACCGACGGGCGAACACCGGGGAGCTGTTTTTT
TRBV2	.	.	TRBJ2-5	CASSPDTEETQYF	TGTGCCAGCAGTCCGGACACAGAAGAGACCCAGTACTTC
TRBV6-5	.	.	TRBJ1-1	CASSYWIQGNTEAFF	TGTGCCAGCAGTTACTGGATACAGGGCAACACTGAAGCTTTCTTT
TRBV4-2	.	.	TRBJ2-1	CASSLLRTGAGNEQFF	TGTGCCAGCAGCCTTCTACGGACCGGAGCGGGCAATGAGCAGTTCTTC
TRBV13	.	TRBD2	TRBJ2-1	CASSRAGLANYNEQFF	TGTGCCAGCAGCCGCGCGGGACTAGCGAACTACAATGAGCAGTTCTTC
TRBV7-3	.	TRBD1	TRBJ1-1	CASSLKGDRNTEAFF	TGTGCCAGCAGCTTAAAAGGGGACAGGAACACTGAAGCTTTCTTT
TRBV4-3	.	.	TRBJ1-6	CASSQDGGTDLPLHF	TGCGCCAGCAGCCAAGATGGAGGGACTGACCTCCCCCTCCACTTT
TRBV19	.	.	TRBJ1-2	CASSSRTAGYTF	TGTGCCAGTAGTTCTCGGACAGCTGGCTACACCTTC
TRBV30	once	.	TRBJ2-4	CAWSPGKNIQYF	TGTGCCTGGAGCCCGGGGAAAAACATTCAGTACTTC
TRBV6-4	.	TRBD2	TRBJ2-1	CASSDSRGLAGGNEQFF	TGTGCCAGCAGTGACTCCAGGGGACTAGCGGGAGGGAATGAGCAGTTCTTC
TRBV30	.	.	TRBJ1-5	CAGGVTDNQPQHF	TGTGCCGGAGGGGTTACGGACAATCAGCCCCAGCATTTT
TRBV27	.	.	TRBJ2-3	CASSLESPSTDTQYF	TGTGCCAGCAGCCTCGAGAGCCCTAGCACAGATACGCAGTATTTT
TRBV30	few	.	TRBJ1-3	CAWGPTGISGNTIYF	TGTGCCTGGGGGCCTACCGGGATCTCTGGAAACACCATATATTTT